This T cell receptor beta chain originates from a study of CD8+CD57+ T cells in acquired aplastic anemia. Overall study: Quantities of DNA derived from sorted CD4+ and CD8+ cells averaged approximately 3.5 ug.

Genomic DNA, serving as template, underwent TCR beta VDJ and CDR3 profiling. TCRdb reprocessed the reads via MiXCR and lists one record per CDR3 protein. Found here are 200,000 to 250,000 distinct CDR3 sequences, approximately 60% of them singletons; the top ten hold roughly 50%. All sequencing subjects had displayed CD8+CD57+ cell expansion on flow cytometry. As a group, the patients uniformly had severe acquired aplastic anemia. Patients were treatment-naive when blood was sampled. Details on this clonotype: A read error may produce the germline difference seen at one junction end.

This CDR3 spans 14 amino acids. Per germline, CDR1 SGHRS and CDR2 YFSETQ. Material for sequencing was sorted CD4+, CD8+, or CD8+CD57+ T cells (not recorded which) from PBMCs. The sequence came from a human donor with aplastic anemia. The V gene is TRBV5-1, the J gene TRBJ1-6; TRBD1 matches 8 bases. Here the CDR3 DNA reads TGCGCCAGCAGCTTGGGGGGACAGGATTCACCCCTCTACTTT. Residues: CASSLGGQDSPLYF.